The clone carrying this T cell receptor (beta chain) is judged large. Its target is unknown. The listed genes are named as in mouse. The data stem from a study of tissue T cells after allogeneic stem cell transplantation. Study findings and constraints: Anatomically similar tissues had similar TCR repertoires within each patient.

Survey-depth TCRbeta CDR3 sequencing reported V/J genes and productive frequencies. Assay: immunoSEQ multiplex PCR; the TCRdb copy retains only in-frame clones and omits some. The sample shows about 2,000 clones, under 55% of them seen only once. As for time point: mouse harvest day 14 after allogeneic transplant. Mouse grafts combined 10^7 T-cell-depleted bone marrow cells with 10^6 splenic CD5+ T cells. This sequence originates from a female BALB/c mouse given C57BL/6 T cells with graft-versus-host disease after an allogeneic hematopoietic cell transplant. The sequencing input was lymph node tissue.

CDR3 region: CASVRGNYAEQFF. CDR3 DNA (partial): TGTGCCAGCGTCCGGGGTAACTATGCTGAGCAGTTC. The gene calls are TRBV15 and TRBJ2-1; D ambiguous. The read is 1 residue too short to cover the CDR3 end, so that end is filled in from the germline J gene. This CDR3 spans 13 amino acids. Per the germline V gene, CDR1 is SGHND and CDR2 is FRSKSL. Deletions cut 8 bases from V and 0 bases from J, with 8 bases between.